The clone carrying this T cell receptor beta chain was recorded many times. The data originate from a study of T cells in Graves' hyperthyroidism and ophthalmopathy. Amplified TCR beta CDR3 regions came from RNA transcripts. In the first-round RT-PCR of the TCR CDR3, the HTBI primer set was used. TCRdb re-called the multiplex PCR reads through MiXCR, storing one row per CDR3 protein. The sample yields about 400,000 distinct CDR3 sequences, approximately 15% seen once. In germline, CDR1 is SGHRS, CDR2 YFSETQ. The junction had 6 bases not matched to a gene; V was cut back by 1 base and J by 0 bases. This CDR3 comprises 17 residues.

Material: blood. The sequence was collected from a woman between 25 and 40 years old with Graves' ophthalmopathy. The chain uses TRBV5-1 and TRBJ2-1; 8 bases align to TRBD1. CDR3 protein: CASSLYGDRSSYNEQFF. CDR3 coding DNA: TGCGCCAGCAGCTTGTACGGGGACAGGAGCTCCTACAATGAGCAGTTCTTC.